Here is one T cell receptor (beta chain) with its context. Its cognate antigen is unknown. The CDR3 sequence is 14 residues long. The ends lost 5 bases at V and 4 bases at J; junction bases unmatched: 7. In germline, CDR1 is SGHRS, CDR2 YFSETQ. These data come from a study of a mutant IDH1 vaccine in newly diagnosed glioma. TCRdb's table, derived via immunoSEQ multiplex PCR, lists solely in-frame clones and lacks some. The sample holds 53,000 or so clones, approximately 79% seen once. Study results and caveats: Whatever changes occurred in top peripheral T cell clonotypes seemed unrelated to pseudoprogression.

The sample's time point: week 35, safety follow-up. The content of each vaccine dose was 300 ug of mutant IDH1 20-mer peptide, and topical imiquimod accompanied it. The rearrangement joins TRBV5-1 to TRBJ2-5, with 8 bases aligning to TRBD2. Sequences were derived from PBMCs, sampled from a glioma patient whose treatment included an IDH1 peptide vaccine. This TCR was sampled from a man aged 35-49 years with glioma. The CDR3 sequence: CASRGAGGGETQYF. CDR3 nucleotides: TGCGCCAGCAGGGGCGCGGGGGGCGGAGAGACCCAGTACTTC.